This TCR beta chain was observed in a study of spatial heterogeneity in lung cancer. The wider study: An average of more than ten raw reads was observed per unique TCR and UMI combination.

The table lists this clonotype with many counts. The antigen remains undetermined. Trimming took off 3 bases at V and 0 bases at J, with 6 bases between the two ends. CDR1 and CDR2 from the germline V gene are SQVTM and ANQGSEA. The CDR3 is made up of 14 amino acids. The time point: sample taken at primary tumor resection. Unsorted tumor, nontumor lung tissue or cryopreserved PBMC supplied the whole RNA. TCRdb recomputed calls from the 5' RACE reads with MiXCR, one row per CDR3 protein. The sample has roughly 39,000 distinct CDR3 sequences, around 5.8% seen once. Whole-study findings and limits: More often at tumor resection than at routine follow-up, ubiquitous expanded tumor TCRs were detected in the blood.

The rearrangement joins TRBV29-1 to TRBJ2-6, with a possible D match to TRBD1 (6 bases). The receptor's source is a male donor with early-stage non-small cell lung cancer. The specimen was PBMCs, collected at surgery. The CDR3 nucleotides are TGCAGCGTTGAGACAGGCTCTGGGGCCAACGTCCTGACTTTC. This encodes CSVETGSGANVLTF.